These 5 T cell receptor beta chains were sequenced from one sample in a study of blood T cell repertoires in COVID-19 (dated by TCRdb to 2018 to 2020). Receptor libraries were prepared by the immunoSEQ multiplex PCR assay. TCRdb obtained this table from immuneACCESS and retained in-frame rearrangements with V and J assigned. These tables miss some clones; where compared with another copy, unresolved V genes account for less than half of the shortfall, and the remainder is unexplained. The sample table contains 150,000 to 200,000 clones; only one count was recorded for 80% to 90% of them. Around 0.88% of the sample is in the top ten clones. The material sequenced was peripheral blood. These receptors were obtained from a woman in her late teens or twenties who had recovered from COVID-19.

This chain connects TRBV16 to TRBJ1-1, with 7 bases that match TRBD1. Trimming took 2 bases from V and 1 from J; bases not matched to a gene: 4. The CDR3 length is 15 residues. Germline assignment: CDR1 KGHSY and CDR2 FQNENV. The CDR3 here is CASSQRQGRNTEAFF. In DNA, the CDR3 is TGTGCCAGCAGCCAACGACAGGGAAGGAACACTGAAGCTTTCTTT.

CDR3 sequence reads: CASSWGTISPGELFF. The CDR3 DNA follows: TGCGCCAGCAGCTGGGGGACTATTTCGCCCGGGGAGCTGTTTTTT. The rearrangement uses TRBV5-1 and TRBJ2-2, with 7 bases fitting TRBD2. The CDR3 runs to 15 residues. J was trimmed by 6 bases and V by 3 bases; bases with no gene match: 8. CDR1 SGHRS and CDR2 YFSETQ come from the germline V gene.

The V gene is TRBV11-2, the J gene TRBJ2-5; 10 bases are shared with TRBD1. The CDR3 is 13 amino acids. Germline CDR1 reads SGHAT; CDR2 reads FQNNGV. The J segment lost 14 bases and the V segment lost 3 bases, leaving 9 bases of the junction unmatched. The CDR3 coding sequence is TGTGCCAGCAGCTTCGGGACAGGGGTTGAGCTATACTTC. Protein product: CASSFGTGVELYF.

The chain has TRBV24-1 and TRBJ2-2; 8 bases fit TRBD2. In germline, CDR1 is KGHDR, CDR2 SFDVKD. Trimming cost V 4 bases and J 7 bases; bases outside gene matches: 4. The CDR3 spans 14 residues. The CDR3 bases are TGTGCCACCAGTGACCGGGGGGGCCTCGGGGAGCTGTTTTTT. It specifies CATSDRGGLGELFF.

The CDR3 nucleotides read TGTGCCTGGAGTGCCCTTTTAACCGGGGAGCTGTTTTTT. This encodes CAWSALLTGELFF. V gene TRBV30 combines with J gene TRBJ2-2; D unresolved. Germline values: CDR1 GTSNPN, CDR2 SVGIG (reference sequence). V shed 1 base and J shed 5 bases, with 8 bases lying between them. The CDR3 has 13 amino acids.